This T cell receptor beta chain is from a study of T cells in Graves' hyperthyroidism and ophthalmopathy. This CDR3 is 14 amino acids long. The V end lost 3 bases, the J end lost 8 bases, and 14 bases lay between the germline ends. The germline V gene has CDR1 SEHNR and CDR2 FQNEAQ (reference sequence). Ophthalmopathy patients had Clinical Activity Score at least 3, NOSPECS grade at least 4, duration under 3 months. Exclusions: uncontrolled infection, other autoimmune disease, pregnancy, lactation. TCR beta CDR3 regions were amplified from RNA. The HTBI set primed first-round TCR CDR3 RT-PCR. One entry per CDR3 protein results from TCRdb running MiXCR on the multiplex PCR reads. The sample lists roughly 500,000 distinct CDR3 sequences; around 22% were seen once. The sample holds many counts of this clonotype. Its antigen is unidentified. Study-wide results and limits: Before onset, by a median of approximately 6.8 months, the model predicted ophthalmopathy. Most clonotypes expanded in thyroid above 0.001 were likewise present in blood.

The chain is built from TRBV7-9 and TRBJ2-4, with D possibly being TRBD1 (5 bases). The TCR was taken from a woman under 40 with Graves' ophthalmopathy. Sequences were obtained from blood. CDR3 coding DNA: TGTGCCAGCAGCTTCCGTAGGGGCGGCGACATTCAGTACTTC. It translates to CASSFRRGGDIQYF.